This T cell receptor (beta chain) comes out of a study of T cell changes during pregnancy in multiple sclerosis. The CDR3 spans 13 residues. Germline V gene lookup returns CDR1 SGHTA and CDR2 FQGNSA. Trimming removed 7 bases from V and 0 bases from J, with 10 bases in between. Produced via immunoSEQ multiplex PCR; TCRdb's table is partial and in-frame only. The sample yields 60,000 or so clones, about 90% seen once. Only one count was recorded for this clone. This TCR came from a female donor in good health, enrolled as a control in a pregnancy study. V gene TRBV7-2 combines with J gene TRBJ2-7, with D hard to call. Sequencing used peripheral blood, obtained in the second trimester of pregnancy. The CDR3: CASTHYLSYEQYF. Here the CDR3 DNA reads TGTGCCAGCACCCACTACCTCTCCTACGAGCAGTACTTC.